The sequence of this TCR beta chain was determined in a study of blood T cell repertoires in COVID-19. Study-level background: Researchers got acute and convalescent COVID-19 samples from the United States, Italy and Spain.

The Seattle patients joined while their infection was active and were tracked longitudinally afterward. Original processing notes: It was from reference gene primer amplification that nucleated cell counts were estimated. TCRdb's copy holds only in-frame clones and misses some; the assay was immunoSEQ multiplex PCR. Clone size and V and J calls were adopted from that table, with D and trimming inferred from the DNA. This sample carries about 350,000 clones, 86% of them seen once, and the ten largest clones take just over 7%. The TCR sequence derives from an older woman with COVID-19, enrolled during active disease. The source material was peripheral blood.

CDR3: CASSQGPTGGGQPQHF. The CDR3 nucleotides read TGTGCCAGCAGCCAAGGACCCACAGGGGGTGGTCAGCCCCAGCATTTT. The rearrangement links TRBV3-1 (or the pseudogene TRBV3-2) to TRBJ1-5; 8 bases map to TRBD1. J gave up 6 bases and V 1 base, and 8 bases lay outside the gene matches. This CDR3 is 16 amino acids long. The germline CDR1 and CDR2 sequences are LGHDT and YNNKEL (reference sequence).